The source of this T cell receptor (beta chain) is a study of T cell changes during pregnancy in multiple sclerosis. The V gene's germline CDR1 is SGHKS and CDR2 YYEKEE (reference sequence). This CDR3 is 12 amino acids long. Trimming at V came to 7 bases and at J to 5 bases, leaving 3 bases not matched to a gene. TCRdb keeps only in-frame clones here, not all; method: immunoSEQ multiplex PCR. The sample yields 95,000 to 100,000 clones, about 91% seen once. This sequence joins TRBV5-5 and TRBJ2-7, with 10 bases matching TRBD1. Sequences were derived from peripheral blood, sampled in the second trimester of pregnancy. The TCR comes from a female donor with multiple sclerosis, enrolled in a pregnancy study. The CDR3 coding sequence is TGTGCCAGCGAGGACAGGGGGGACGAGCAGTACTTC. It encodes CASEDRGDEQYF. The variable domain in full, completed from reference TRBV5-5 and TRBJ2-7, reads DAGVTQSPTHLIKTRGQQVTLRCSPISGHKSVSWYQQVLGQGPQFIFQYYEKEERGRGNFPDRFSARQFPNYSSELNVNALLLGDSALYLCASEDRGDEQYFGPGTRLTVT.